Each of the 18 T cell receptor beta chains below was sequenced from the same sample in a study of CD8+CD57+ T cells in acquired aplastic anemia. The TCR beta profiling, which covered VDJ combination and CDR3 sequence, was carried out using genomic DNA as the template. TCRdb reprocessed the reads with MiXCR, giving one entry per CDR3 protein. The data show roughly 63,000 distinct CDR3 sequences, around half seen once. Sequencing was carried out using sorted CD4+, CD8+, or CD8+CD57+ T cells (not recorded which) from PBMCs. The receptors shown here come from a human donor in good health, serving as a control.

This clonotype was detected only a few times. CDR3 region: CSVDGNGYTF. The CDR3 nucleotides are TGCAGCGTTGACGGGAATGGCTACACCTTC. The chain carries TRBV29-1 and TRBJ1-2; D ambiguous. This CDR3 spans 10 amino acids. Germline V gene sequence: CDR1 SQVTM, CDR2 ANQGSEA. The V and J ends lost 3 bases and 6 bases respectively, with 5 bases between them.

About this clonotype: The junction departs from the called germline gene at one end, perhaps through a read error. The V and J genes are TRBV7-6 and TRBJ2-1, with D perhaps TRBD1 or TRBD2 (6 bases each). CDR1 and CDR2 (germline): SGHVS, FNYEAQ. The CDR3 is 15 residues long. CDR3 coding DNA: TGTGCCAGCAGCTTAGGGGGGGCAGGCGGTAATGGGCAGTTCTTC. Protein sequence: CASSLGGAGGNGQFF.

This clonotype was recorded only once. The chain combines TRBV2 with TRBJ1-5; D uncertain. The CDR3 has 13 amino acids. Germline V gene data show CDR1 as SNHLY and CDR2 as FYNNEI. The V end lost 4 bases, the J end lost 3 bases, and 7 bases lay between the germline ends. This CDR3 reads CASSVRNNQPQHF. The DNA for the CDR3 is TGTGCCAGCAGTGTTCGGAACAATCAGCCCCAGCATTTT.

A few counts support this clonotype. This sequence joins TRBV29-1 and TRBJ1-6, with a possible D match to TRBD1 (6 bases). The CDR3 has 13 residues. V lost 6 bases to trimming and J lost 8 bases, with 14 bases between them. CDR1 and CDR2 (germline): SQVTM, ANQGSEA. The CDR3 is CSVAQGRDSPLHF. For the CDR3, the DNA is TGCAGCGTAGCACAGGGAAGGGATTCACCCCTCCACTTT.

The rearrangement joins TRBV2 to TRBJ1-2, with a weak D call TRBD1 (6 bases). Germline V lookup: CDR1 SNHLY, CDR2 FYNNEI. V lost 7 bases, J lost 6 bases, and 12 bases lay in between. The CDR3 is 12 amino acids. CDR3 amino acids: CASTQGIHGYTF. For the CDR3, the DNA is TGTGCCAGCACGCAGGGGATACATGGCTACACCTTC.

This chain connects TRBV19 to TRBJ2-3; 13 nucleotides agree with TRBD2. The CDR3 extends over 13 amino acids. CDR1 and CDR2 (germline): LNHDA, SQIVND (reference sequence). With 8 bases clipped from V and 6 bases from J, the junction kept 2 bases outside the gene matches. The CDR3 region has the DNA TGTGCCAGTGGACTAGCGGGAGTCGATACGCAGTATTTT. This encodes CASGLAGVDTQYF.

For this clonotype: Relative to the germline gene, one junction end is altered; a read error may explain this. The chain couples TRBV7-7 to TRBJ1-2; D call uncertain. From germline, CDR1 is SSHAT and CDR2 FNYEAQ (reference sequence). CDR3 length: 15 residues. The CDR3: CASRSGGMRYYGYTF. In DNA, the CDR3 is TGTGCTAGCAGATCAGGTGGAATGCGTTACTATGGCTACACCTTC. Full variable domain (missing parts from reference TRBV7-7 and TRBJ1-2): GAGVSQSPRYKVTKRGQDVTLRCDPISSHATLYWYQQALGQGPEFLTYFNYEAQPDKSGLPSDRFSAERPEGSISTLTIQRTEQRDSAMYRCASRSGGMRYYGYTFGSGTRLTVV.

The count of this clonotype is one. The rearrangement joins TRBV11-2 to TRBJ1-5; D perhaps matches TRBD1 (6 bases). Germline assignment: CDR1 SGHAT and CDR2 FQNNGV. The CDR3 is made up of 17 amino acids. Trimming shortened V by 2 bases and J by 2 bases, and 16 bases separated the two germline ends. Written as DNA, the CDR3 is TGTGCCAGCAGCTTAAATGTCGGACAGAGAGGCAATCAGCCCCAGCATTTT. As protein: CASSLNVGQRGNQPQHF.

This chain links TRBV25-1 with TRBJ1-1; 10 bases map to TRBD1. The CDR3 has 15 amino acids. Germline CDR1 is MGHDK and CDR2 is SYGVNS. J gave up 7 bases and V 0 bases, and 5 bases lay outside the gene matches. As DNA, the CDR3 is TGTGCCAGCAGTGAATACGGGACAGGGGTTAATGAAGCTTTCTTT. Translated, it gives CASSEYGTGVNEAFF.

This chain connects TRBV6-2 or TRBV6-3 to TRBJ2-7; unclear D gene. Germline-derived CDR1 and CDR2 are MNHEY and SVGEGT. V was pared by 0 bases and J by 4 bases, with 7 bases between. This CDR3 comprises 13 residues. The CDR3 bases are TGTGCCAGCAGTTACTCGAGTATTTACGAGCAGTACTTC. Its translation: CASSYSSIYEQYF.

Details on this clonotype: A junction boundary mismatches the germline segment, possibly from a read error. V and J are TRBV19 and TRBJ2-5; TRBD2 matches at 8 bases. The CDR3 is 22 amino acids. Germline CDR1 is LNHDA and CDR2 is SQIVND (reference sequence). The CDR3 loop is CANSIEPVGAGGLYSAKETQYF. The CDR3 nucleotides are TGTGCCAATAGTATAGAACCCGTGGGCGCGGGGGGCCTTTACTCGGCTAAGGAGACCCAGTACTTC.

About this clonotype: Relative to the germline gene, one junction end is altered; a read error may explain this. This chain joins TRBV2 and TRBJ2-6, with a weak D call TRBD1 (5 bases). The CDR3 contains 12 residues. Per germline, CDR1 SNHLY and CDR2 FYNNEI. This CDR3 reads CAINSGANVLAF. The CDR3 DNA follows: TGTGCCATCAACTCTGGGGCCAACGTCCTGGCTTTC. Full variable domain (rest looked up from reference TRBV2 and TRBJ2-6): EPEVTQTPSHQVTQMGQEVILRCVPISNHLYFYWYRQILGQKVEFLVSFYNNEISEKSEIFDDQFSVERPDGSNFTLKIRSTKLEDSAMYFCAINSGANVLAFGAGSRLTVL.

The chain is built from TRBV25-1 and TRBJ1-6; 9 bases are a match to TRBD1. Germline V gene lookup returns CDR1 MGHDK and CDR2 SYGVNS. The J segment lost 7 bases and the V segment lost 1 base, leaving 2 bases of the junction unmatched. The CDR3 is 15 residues long. The CDR3 protein is CASSEWDRENSPLHF. DNA for the CDR3: TGTGCCAGCAGTGAATGGGACAGGGAGAATTCACCCCTCCACTTT.

V usage is TRBV25-1 and J usage is TRBJ1-2, with D perhaps matching TRBD1 (6 bases). Germline V gene sequence: CDR1 MGHDK, CDR2 SYGVNS. V gave up 6 bases and J gave up 4 bases, with 15 bases separating them. This CDR3 is built from 14 residues. This chain's CDR3 is CASSETGAGYGYTF. The CDR3 nucleotides read TGTGCCAGCAGCGAGACGGGGGCCGGCTATGGCTACACCTTC.

This clonotype was counted many times. The CDR3 protein is CASSLGSLEQFF. The CDR3 region has the DNA TGTGCCAGCAGCTTGGGATCCCTGGAGCAGTTCTTC. This sequence joins TRBV5-4 and TRBJ2-1, with D unclear. V lost 0 bases and J lost 10, with 8 bases in between. Per germline, CDR1 SGHNT and CDR2 YYREEE (reference sequence). CDR3 size: 12 residues. The full variable domain, with the rest looked up from reference TRBV5-4 and TRBJ2-1, is ETGVTQSPTHLIKTRGQQVTLRCSSQSGHNTVSWYQQALGQGPQFIFQYYREEENGRGNFPPRFSGLQFPNYSSELNVNALELDDSALYLCASSLGSLEQFFGPGTRLTVL.

V and J are TRBV7-6 and TRBJ1-1, with a tentative D call TRBD1 (6 bases). CDR1 is SGHVS and CDR2 is FNYEAQ in the germline V gene. V lost 0 bases and J 0 bases, leaving 14 bases between the germline ends. The CDR3 contains 17 residues. CDR3: CASSLAPGTSLNTEAFF. The CDR3, as DNA: TGTGCCAGCAGCTTAGCTCCCGGGACAAGCTTGAACACTGAAGCTTTCTTT. The complete variable domain, with remaining parts taken from reference TRBV7-6 and TRBJ1-1, reads GAGVSQSPRYKVTKRGQDVALRCDPISGHVSLYWYRQALGQGPEFLTYFNYEAQQDKSGLPNDRFSAERPEGSISTLTIQRTEQRDSAMYRCASSLAPGTSLNTEAFFGQGTRLTVV.

The chain joins TRBV29-1 to TRBJ1-2; D is possibly TRBD1 (6 bases). Germline CDR1 and CDR2: SQVTM and ANQGSEA. CDR3 length equals 12 residues. V was clipped by 6 bases and J by 7 bases, with 15 bases between them. The CDR3 region has the DNA TGCAGCGTACCACAGGGCTATCGTGGCTACACCTTC. This translates into CSVPQGYRGYTF.

This clonotype was observed at least ten times. The genes are TRBV13 and TRBJ1-1; 8 nucleotides agree with TRBD1. Looked up from germline, CDR1 is PRHDT and CDR2 is FYEKMQ (reference sequence). This CDR3 comprises 18 residues. Trimming took 0 bases from V and 2 from J; bases not matched to a gene: 11. CDR3 sequence (DNA): TGTGCCAGCAGCTTAGGCGGGACAGGATCAGAAGTTAACACTGAAGCTTTCTTT. Translating gives CASSLGGTGSEVNTEAFF.